This TCR beta chain was sequenced in a study of early T cells in non-severe SARS-CoV-2 infection. In the study overall: Sequenced bulk RNA came from whole blood that was unsorted, and chains were unpaired.

With regard to this clonotype: Its matching antigen is unknown.

The TCR library protocol was used to attach unique molecular identifiers. These identifiers were attached to individual cDNA molecules. TCRdb analysed the 5' RACE reads with MiXCR anew, one entry per CDR3 protein. The repertoire holds 70,000 to 95,000 distinct CDR3 sequences, with around 10% as singletons. V gave up 5 bases and J gave up 3 bases, with 4 bases separating them. The CDR3 runs to 11 residues. Overall study results and limits: There was a bias toward anti-spike CD8 responses in VDJdb matching, which missed private and CD4 specificities.

The specimen sequenced was whole blood. The chain couples TRBV12-3 or TRBV12-4 to TRBJ2-5; no clear D. The source of this sequence is an adult who was a healthcare worker with PCR-confirmed SARS-CoV-2 infection or an uninfected control (not recorded which). The CDR3 nucleotides read TGTGCCAGCAGTAAGAAAGAGACCCAGTACTTC. It is translated as CASSKKETQYF.